Listed below are T cell receptor beta chains from one sample, sequenced in a study of persistence of HIV-infected CD4 T cells. TCRdb's copy holds only in-frame clones and misses some; the assay was immunoSEQ multiplex PCR. The sample holds 35,000 to 45,000 clones; approximately 81% are singletons and the top ten take 4.5% to 6%. Antigen specificity for these receptors is unknown. Sample: cultured CD4+ T cells from PBMCs, taken from a patient who received antiretroviral therapy. The receptors shown here come from an adult with HIV. The donor label of this sample is uncertain. Each CDR3 is given with its conserved first and last residue. A D gene is named only where the DNA matches it firmly. Clone size is given for some rows only: seen once, a few or many times, or a class if the clone is expanded.

V gene: TRBV6-2/TRBV6-3; J gene: TRBJ1-5; D gene: -; clone size: -; CDR3 protein: CASSYSASNQPQHF; CDR3 DNA: TGTGCCAGCAGTTACTCCGCCAGCAATCAGCCCCAGCATTTT
V gene: TRBV27; J gene: TRBJ2-7; D gene: -; clone size: -; CDR3 protein: CASSPQAIFYEQYF; CDR3 DNA: TGTGCCAGCAGTCCTCAAGCCATATTCTACGAGCAGTACTTC
V gene: TRBV28; J gene: TRBJ1-1; D gene: TRBD1; clone size: -; CDR3 protein: CASSFSPTGVRVEAFF; CDR3 DNA: TGTGCCAGCAGTTTTTCCCCAACAGGGGTTAGGGTTGAAGCTTTCTTT
V gene: TRBV2; J gene: TRBJ1-5; D gene: -; clone size: -; CDR3 protein: CASSGLQGANQPQHF; CDR3 DNA: TGTGCCAGCAGCGGACTCCAGGGAGCTAATCAGCCCCAGCATTTT
V gene: TRBV18; J gene: TRBJ1-1; D gene: TRBD1; clone size: once; CDR3 protein: CASSRQGQGLFTEAFF; CDR3 DNA: TGTGCCAGCTCACGACAGGGACAGGGTTTATTCACTGAAGCTTTCTTT
V gene: TRBV6-5; J gene: TRBJ1-2; D gene: TRBD1; clone size: -; CDR3 protein: CASSSRTGNYGYTF; CDR3 DNA: TGTGCCAGCAGTTCCAGGACAGGGAACTATGGCTACACCTTC
V gene: TRBV9; J gene: TRBJ1-3; D gene: -; clone size: -; CDR3 protein: CASSVQGTSGNTIYF; CDR3 DNA: TGTGCCAGCAGCGTACAGGGGACCTCTGGAAACACCATATATTTT
V gene: TRBV29-1; J gene: TRBJ2-3; D gene: -; clone size: -; CDR3 protein: CSVAGVGDTQYF; CDR3 DNA: TGCAGCGTTGCTGGGGTGGGGGATACGCAGTATTTT
V gene: TRBV6-1; J gene: TRBJ2-3; D gene: TRBD1; clone size: -; CDR3 protein: CASSEALLRDSSTDTQYF; CDR3 DNA: TGTGCCAGCAGTGAAGCGCTTCTAAGGGACAGCAGCACAGATACGCAGTATTTT
V gene: TRBV24-1; J gene: TRBJ2-2; D gene: TRBD1; clone size: -; CDR3 protein: CATSDGAGTGISGNTGELFF; CDR3 DNA: TGTGCCACCAGTGACGGTGCCGGGACAGGGATTAGCGGCAACACCGGGGAGCTGTTTTTT